This entry lists 6 T cell receptor beta chains sequenced from one sample in a study of cytomegalovirus exposure and HLA in healthy donors. The PCR made use of 60 Vbeta and 13 Jbeta primers. The protocol was immunoSEQ multiplex PCR, while the TCRdb copy is restricted to in-frame clones and leaves out a portion. The table lists around 91,000 clones, 60% to 75% of them singletons. The sequencing input was PBMCs. These TCRs come from a man aged 60 to 69 in good health and CMV-seronegative.

About this clone itself: Likely a read error: the CDR3 ends without its conserved phenylalanine or tryptophan. The DNA is omitted, as the CDR3 cannot be located on it reliably, and the CDR3 follows TCRdb's listing. V gene TRBV9 combines with J gene TRBJ2-3; TRBD1, the table's D call, lacks a check against the DNA. The CDR3 region is 9 residues in length, termini included. In germline, CDR1 is SGDLS, CDR2 YYNGEE. CDR3 loop: CASSVETGP.

V gene TRBV4-1 combines with J gene TRBJ2-3; TRBD1 matches at 9 bases. In germline, CDR1 is MGHRA, CDR2 YSYEKL. V dropped 3 bases and J dropped 6; count of bases not matched to a gene: 7. The CDR3 is made up of 15 amino acids. In nucleotides, the CDR3 is TGCGCCAGCAGCCATGAACAGGGGGCAGGGGATACGCAGTATTTT. Amino acid sequence: CASSHEQGAGDTQYF.

This clone has a single count. V gene TRBV9 combines with J gene TRBJ2-3, with 10 bases identical to TRBD2. CDR1 and CDR2 (germline): SGDLS, YYNGEE. The CDR3 has 15 residues. Trimming at V came to 2 bases and at J to 3 bases, leaving 3 bases not matched to a gene. CDR3 DNA sequence: TGTGCCAGCAGCGTCGGGACTAGCGAAACAGATACGCAGTATTTT. This codes for CASSVGTSETDTQYF.

This clone was observed a few times. The chain recombines TRBV6-5 with TRBJ1-2; TRBD1 might be the D (6 bases). Germline CDR1 reads MNHEY; CDR2 reads SVGAGI. CDR3 size: 15 residues. The V gene lost 2 bases and the J gene lost 6 bases, with 16 bases spanning the gap. The CDR3 protein is CASSYRQVRSDGYTF. The CDR3 nucleotides read TGTGCCAGCAGTTACCGACAGGTCCGGAGCGATGGCTACACCTTC.

This clone is medium-sized in the sample. This chain connects TRBV2 to TRBJ1-2; maybe TRBD1 (5 bases). This CDR3 spans 10 amino acids. In germline, CDR1 is SNHLY, CDR2 FYNNEI. In nucleotides, the CDR3 is TGTGTCTCGGGGGGGTCAAGCTACACCTTC. Translating gives CVSGGSSYTF.

V is TRBV7-6 and J is TRBJ2-1, with 7 positions matching TRBD2. The CDR3 contains 16 residues. The germline V gene has CDR1 SGHVS and CDR2 FNYEAQ. V was pared by 5 bases and J by 4 bases, with 11 bases of the junction left unmatched. The CDR3 DNA sequence: TGTGCCAGCAGCCAGACGGGGCTAGCGGAATACAATGAGCAGTTCTTC. Translating it yields CASSQTGLAEYNEQFF.